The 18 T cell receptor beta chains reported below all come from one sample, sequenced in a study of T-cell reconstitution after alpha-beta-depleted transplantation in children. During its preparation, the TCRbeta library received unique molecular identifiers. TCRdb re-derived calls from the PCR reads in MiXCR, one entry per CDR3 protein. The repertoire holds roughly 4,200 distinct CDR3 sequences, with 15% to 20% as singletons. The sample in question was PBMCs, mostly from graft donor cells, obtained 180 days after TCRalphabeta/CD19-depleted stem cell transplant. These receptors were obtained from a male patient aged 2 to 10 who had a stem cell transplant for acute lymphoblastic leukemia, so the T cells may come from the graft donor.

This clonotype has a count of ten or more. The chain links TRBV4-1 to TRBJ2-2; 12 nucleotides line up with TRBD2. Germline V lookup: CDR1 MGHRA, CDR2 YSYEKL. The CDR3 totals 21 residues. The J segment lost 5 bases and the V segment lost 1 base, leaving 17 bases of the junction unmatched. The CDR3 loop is CASSQVRGSVLAGGNTGELFF. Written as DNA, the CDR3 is TGCGCCAGCAGCCAAGTTCGTGGCTCAGTACTAGCGGGAGGAAATACCGGGGAGCTGTTTTTT.

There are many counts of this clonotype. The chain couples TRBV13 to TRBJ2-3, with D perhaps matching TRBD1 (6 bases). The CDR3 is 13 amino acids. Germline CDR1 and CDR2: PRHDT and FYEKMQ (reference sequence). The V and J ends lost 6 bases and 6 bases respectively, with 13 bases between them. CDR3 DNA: TGTGCCAGCAGATTTTCAGGGGCCGATACGCAGTATTTT. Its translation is CASRFSGADTQYF.

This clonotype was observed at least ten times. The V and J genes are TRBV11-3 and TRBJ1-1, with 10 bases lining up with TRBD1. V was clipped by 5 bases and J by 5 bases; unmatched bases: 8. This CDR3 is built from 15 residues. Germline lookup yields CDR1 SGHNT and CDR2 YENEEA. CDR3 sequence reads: CASSPRTGGGTEAFF. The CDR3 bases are TGTGCCAGCAGCCCCCGGACAGGGGGGGGAACTGAAGCTTTCTTT.

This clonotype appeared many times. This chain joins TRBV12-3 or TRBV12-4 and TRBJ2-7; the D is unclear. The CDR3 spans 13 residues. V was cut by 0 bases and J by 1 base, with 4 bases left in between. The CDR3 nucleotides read TGTGCCAGCAGTTTAGCAGGGTCCTACGAGCAGTACTTC. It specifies CASSLAGSYEQYF.

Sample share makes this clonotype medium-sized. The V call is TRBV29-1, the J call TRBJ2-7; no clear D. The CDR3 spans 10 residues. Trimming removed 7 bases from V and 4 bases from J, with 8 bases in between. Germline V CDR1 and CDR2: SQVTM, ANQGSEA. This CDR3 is CSDPKYEQYF. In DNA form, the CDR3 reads TGCAGCGACCCAAAATACGAGCAGTACTTC.

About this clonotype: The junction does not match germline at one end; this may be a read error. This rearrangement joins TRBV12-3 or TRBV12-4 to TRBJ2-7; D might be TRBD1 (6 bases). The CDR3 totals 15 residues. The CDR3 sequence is CASSLPEAGGHEQHF. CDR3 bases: TGTGCCAGCAGTTTACCGGAGGCTGGGGGCCACGAGCAGCACTTC.

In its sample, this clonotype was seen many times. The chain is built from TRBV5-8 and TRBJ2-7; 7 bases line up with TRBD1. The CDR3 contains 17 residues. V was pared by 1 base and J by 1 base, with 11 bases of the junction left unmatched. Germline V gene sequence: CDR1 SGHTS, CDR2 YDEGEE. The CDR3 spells CASSLSKGGVESYEQYF. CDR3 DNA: TGTGCCAGCAGCTTGAGCAAAGGGGGCGTGGAGTCCTACGAGCAGTACTTC.

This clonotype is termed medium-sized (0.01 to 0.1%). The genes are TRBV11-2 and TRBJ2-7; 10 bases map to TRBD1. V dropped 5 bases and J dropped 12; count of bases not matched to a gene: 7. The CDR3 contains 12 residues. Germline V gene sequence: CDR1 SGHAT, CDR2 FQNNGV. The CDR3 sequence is CASSQSRDRGYF. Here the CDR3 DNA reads TGTGCCAGCAGCCAAAGCCGGGACAGGGGGTACTTC. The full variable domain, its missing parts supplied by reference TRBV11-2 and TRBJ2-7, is EAGVAQSPRYKIIEKRQSVAFWCNPISGHATLYWYQQILGQGPKLLIQFQNNGVVDDSQLPKDRFSAERLKGVDSTLKIQPAKLEDSAVYLCASSQSRDRGYFGPGTRLTVT.

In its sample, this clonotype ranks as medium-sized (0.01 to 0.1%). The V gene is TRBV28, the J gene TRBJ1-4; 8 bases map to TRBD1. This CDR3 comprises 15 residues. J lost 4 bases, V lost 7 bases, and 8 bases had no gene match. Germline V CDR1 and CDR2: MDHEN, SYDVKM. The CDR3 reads CASNQAGTGNEKLFF. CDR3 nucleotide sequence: TGTGCCAGCAATCAAGCCGGGACAGGTAATGAAAAACTGTTTTTT.

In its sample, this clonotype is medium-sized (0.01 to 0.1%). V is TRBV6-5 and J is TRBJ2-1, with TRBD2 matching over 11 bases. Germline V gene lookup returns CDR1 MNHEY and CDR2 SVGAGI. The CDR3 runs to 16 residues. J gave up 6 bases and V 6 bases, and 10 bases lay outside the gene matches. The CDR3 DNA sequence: TGTGCCAGCAGGCCGCCCCCCGGGACTAGCGGCAATGAGCAGTTCTTC. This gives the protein CASRPPPGTSGNEQFF.

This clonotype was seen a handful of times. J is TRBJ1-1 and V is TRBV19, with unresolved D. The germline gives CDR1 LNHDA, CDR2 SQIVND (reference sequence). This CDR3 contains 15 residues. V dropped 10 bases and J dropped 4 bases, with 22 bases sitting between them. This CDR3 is CATYPDFNVPTEAFF. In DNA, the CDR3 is TGTGCCACGTACCCGGACTTCAACGTCCCCACTGAAGCTTTCTTT.

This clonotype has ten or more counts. The CDR3 region has the DNA TGTGCCAGCAGTTTATCAGGGACTAGTTACAATGAGCAGTTCTTC. It encodes CASSLSGTSYNEQFF. The chain employs TRBV27 and TRBJ2-1; 8 nucleotides align to TRBD2. The V and J ends lost 0 bases and 4 bases, in that order; junction bases with no gene match: 2. The germline V gene has CDR1 MNHEY and CDR2 SMNVEV (reference sequence). This CDR3 has 15 amino acids.

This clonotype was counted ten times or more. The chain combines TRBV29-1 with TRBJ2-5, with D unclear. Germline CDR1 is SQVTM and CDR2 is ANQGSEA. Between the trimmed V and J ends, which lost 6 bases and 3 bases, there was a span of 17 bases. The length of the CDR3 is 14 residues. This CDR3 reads CSVTQSLLEETQYF. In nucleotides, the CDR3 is TGCAGCGTGACACAGAGTCTTTTGGAAGAGACCCAGTACTTC.

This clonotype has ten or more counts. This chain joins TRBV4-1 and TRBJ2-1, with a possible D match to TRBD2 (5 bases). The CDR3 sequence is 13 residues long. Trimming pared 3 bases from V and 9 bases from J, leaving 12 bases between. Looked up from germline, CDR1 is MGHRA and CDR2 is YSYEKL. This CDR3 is CASSQREAVEQFF. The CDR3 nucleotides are TGCGCCAGCAGCCAGAGGGAAGCTGTTGAGCAGTTCTTC.

The CDR3 DNA reads as TGCAGTGCTTTGCCTTGGGAGACTAGCGGGGGAGAGACCCAGTACTTC. It encodes CSALPWETSGGETQYF. This chain uses TRBV20-1 with TRBJ2-5, with TRBD2 matching 12 bases. Germline V CDR1 and CDR2: DFQATT, SNEGSKA (reference sequence). Losses at the gene ends were 5 bases for V and 4 bases for J; bases not matched to a gene: 11. The CDR3 runs 16 residues.

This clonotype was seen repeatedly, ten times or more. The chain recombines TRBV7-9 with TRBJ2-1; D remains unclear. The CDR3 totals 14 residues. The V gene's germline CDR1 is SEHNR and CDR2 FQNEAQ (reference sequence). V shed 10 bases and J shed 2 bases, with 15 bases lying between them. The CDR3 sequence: CAIALTRPYNEQFF. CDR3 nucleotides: TGTGCCATCGCGTTGACCCGTCCCTACAATGAGCAGTTCTTC.

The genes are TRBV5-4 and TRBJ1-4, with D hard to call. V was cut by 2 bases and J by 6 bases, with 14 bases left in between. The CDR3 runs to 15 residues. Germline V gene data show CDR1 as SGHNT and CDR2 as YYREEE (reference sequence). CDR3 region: CASSFAGSSYEKLFF. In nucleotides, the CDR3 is TGTGCCAGCAGCTTCGCCGGGTCCTCATATGAAAAACTGTTTTTT.

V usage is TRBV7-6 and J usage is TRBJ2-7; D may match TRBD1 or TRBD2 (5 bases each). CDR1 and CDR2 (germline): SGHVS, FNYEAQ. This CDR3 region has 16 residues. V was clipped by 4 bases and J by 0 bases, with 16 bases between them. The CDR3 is CASSSRPGTVSYEQYF. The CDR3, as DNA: TGTGCCAGCAGCTCTCGGCCTGGGACGGTCTCCTACGAGCAGTACTTC.